Listed here is a single T cell receptor beta chain. The target antigen is unknown. The data were taken from a study of cytomegalovirus exposure and HLA in healthy donors. Regarding the study as a whole: Among TCR beta chains of equal frequency, HLA-associated ones were more clonally expanded in a later analysis. In a later analysis, TCR beta V- and J-gene trimming showed a link to a missense DCLRE1C variant.

Primers included in the PCR were 60 Vbeta and 13 Jbeta primers. The data were produced by immunoSEQ multiplex PCR, yet TCRdb's version contains in-frame clones alone and is incomplete. In the table there are roughly 120,000 clones, 81% of which are singletons. Germline-derived CDR1 and CDR2 are MNHEY and SVGAGI. V shed 5 bases and J 8 bases; nucleotides not matched to a gene: 5. The CDR3 contains 12 residues. What was sequenced was PBMCs. This TCR was sampled from a woman in her 30s in good health and CMV-seronegative. The chain has TRBV6-5 and TRBJ2-7; 8 bases map to TRBD1. The CDR3 loop reads CASSDRGPKQYF. CDR3 DNA: TGTGCCAGCAGTGACAGGGGCCCAAAGCAGTACTTC.